This TCR beta chain is drawn from a study of tumor-infiltrating lymphocytes in primary liver carcinoma. Study overall: All lesions had stage T1-T3 N0M0 and roughly 4 to 11 cm widths.

Findings and limits, study-wide: Against blood, tumors held a significantly higher top-250-clone fraction (p = 0.039).

The investigators made TCR beta cDNA from roughly 0.55 ug total RNA, using a constant-region primer. Each TCR beta library was derived from three nested multiplex PCR rounds that employed slightly modified ARM-PCR. With TRBV1-TRBV30 forward primers and a C-beta reverse primer, the first two PCR rounds were run for roughly 10 cycles each. Each CDR3 protein is one row after TCRdb ran MiXCR on the multiplex PCR reads. The repertoire consists of fewer than 250,000 distinct CDR3 sequences, with around 81% occurring once and the leading ten covering around a sixth. CDR1 is SQVTM, CDR2 ANQGSEA, per germline. The CDR3 is 15 residues long, counting both termini. To note about this clonotype: Its antigen is as yet unknown. The conserved phenylalanine or tryptophan is not found at the CDR3 terminus, so this likely reflects a read error. It is unclear where the CDR3 begins or ends on the DNA, so no DNA is shown, and the CDR3 is as TCRdb lists it.

Unsorted bulk tissue (20-30 mg) underwent RNA and DNA co-extraction. Input material: tumor tissue from primary liver carcinoma. This clonotype was obtained from a man between 35 and 55 years old with primary liver carcinoma and hepatitis B virus infection. The genes are TRBV29-1 and TRBJ2-2; the D segment call TRBD2 is taken from the table without a DNA check. CDR3 protein: CSVGTSAANTGERYI.